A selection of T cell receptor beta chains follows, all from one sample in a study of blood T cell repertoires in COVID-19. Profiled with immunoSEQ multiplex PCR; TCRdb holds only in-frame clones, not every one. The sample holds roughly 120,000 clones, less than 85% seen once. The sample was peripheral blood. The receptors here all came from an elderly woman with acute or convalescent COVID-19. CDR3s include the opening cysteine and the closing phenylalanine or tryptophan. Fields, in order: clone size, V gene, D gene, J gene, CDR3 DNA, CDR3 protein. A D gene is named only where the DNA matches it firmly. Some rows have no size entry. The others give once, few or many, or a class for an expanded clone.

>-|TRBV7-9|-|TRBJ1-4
TGTGCCAGCAGCTTACCGACAGGTGGGAATGAAAAACTGTTTTTT
CASSLPTGGNEKLFF
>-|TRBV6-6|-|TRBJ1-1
TGTGCCAGCAGTTACTCCAGCGCGAACACTGAAGCTTTCTTT
CASSYSSANTEAFF
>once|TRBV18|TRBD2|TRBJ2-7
TGTGCCAGCTCACCACCGGGTAGCGGGACTTACGAGCAGTACTTC
CASSPPGSGTYEQYF
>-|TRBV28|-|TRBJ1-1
TGTGCCAGCAGTTACAAGATTGGTGAAGCTTTCTTT
CASSYKIGEAFF
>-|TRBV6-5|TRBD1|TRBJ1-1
TGTGCCAGCAGTTCGGACAGGTTGAACACTGAAGCTTTCTTT
CASSSDRLNTEAFF
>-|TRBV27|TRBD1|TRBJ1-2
TGTGCCAGCAGTTTCGAAGCTTCGGCAGGGGGACACTATGGCTACACCTTC
CASSFEASAGGHYGYTF
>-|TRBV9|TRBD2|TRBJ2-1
TGTGCCAGCAGCGCGACTAGCGGGGTTTACAATGAGCAGTTCTTC
CASSATSGVYNEQFF
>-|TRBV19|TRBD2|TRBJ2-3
TGTGCCAGTAGCGGGACTAGCGGGGGCCGTGATACGCAGTATTTT
CASSGTSGGRDTQYF
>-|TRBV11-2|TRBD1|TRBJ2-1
TGTGCCAGCAGCTCTGCAGGGGGCCCTTACAATGAGCAGTTCTTC
CASSSAGGPYNEQFF
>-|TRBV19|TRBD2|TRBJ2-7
TGTGCCAGTAGTATGACTAGCGCCTACGAGCAGTACTTC
CASSMTSAYEQYF
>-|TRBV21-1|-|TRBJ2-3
TGTGCCAGCAGCAAAATGGCGGTCCAAAGCACAGATACGCAGTATTTT
CASSKMAVQSTDTQYF
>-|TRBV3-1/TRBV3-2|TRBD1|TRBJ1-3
TGTGCCAGCAGCCCGCGAGGGACAGGGTCCTCTGGAAACACCATATATTTT
CASSPRGTGSSGNTIYF
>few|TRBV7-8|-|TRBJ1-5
TGTGCCAGCAGTCCAGTTAGCCGGGGCAATCAGCCCCAGCATTTT
CASSPVSRGNQPQHF
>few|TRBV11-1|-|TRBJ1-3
TGTGCCAGCAGCCGCGACAGCTCTGGAAACACCATATATTTT
CASSRDSSGNTIYF
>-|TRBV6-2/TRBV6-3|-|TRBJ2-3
TGTGCCAGCAGTTACTCGTTAGGGTGGGAGGCAGATACGCAGTATTTT
CASSYSLGWEADTQYF
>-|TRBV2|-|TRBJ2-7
TGTGCCAGCAGTCTCGCGGGACTTAGCTCCTACGAGCAGTACTTC
CASSLAGLSSYEQYF
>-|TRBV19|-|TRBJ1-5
TGTGCCAGTAGTACGCAACAGGGAATAGGCAATCAGCCCCAGCATTTT
CASSTQQGIGNQPQHF
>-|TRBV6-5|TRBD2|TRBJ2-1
TGTGCCAGCAGTTACTCAAAAGGGAGGGCCAATGAGCAGTTCTTC
CASSYSKGRANEQFF